This TCR beta chain was identified in a study of T cell responses to AZD1222 COVID-19 vaccine. TCRdb's table, derived via immunoSEQ multiplex PCR, lists solely in-frame clones and lacks some. This table holds around 50,000 clones, just over 85% found once. General study points: Most donors were white British and more were female, and clonal diversity was possibly underestimated. Spike regions recognized by vaccine-associated CD4 TCRs spanned the protein, led by 160-218 and 743-854. Nearly half of spike-specific TCRs reportedly target variant regions that are unmutated in the B.1.351 and B.1.1.7 variants. Elevations in Spike-specific TCR breadth and depth followed administration of two AZD1222 doses.

For this clone: The antigen remains undetermined.

The input for sequencing was peripheral blood, taken 28 days after the second AZD1222 dose. The clonotype was recovered from an adult who received the AZD1222 COVID-19 vaccine.

The CDR3 DNA reads as TGTGCCAGCAGCGCCACAGGGGGGGACTATGGCTACACCTTC. It codes for CASSATGGDYGYTF. The rearrangement joins TRBV7-3 to TRBJ1-2; 8 nucleotides line up with TRBD1. The ends lost 5 bases at V and 3 bases at J; junction bases unmatched: 5. The CDR3 sequence is 14 residues long. Germline CDR1 SGHTA, CDR2 FQGTGA.